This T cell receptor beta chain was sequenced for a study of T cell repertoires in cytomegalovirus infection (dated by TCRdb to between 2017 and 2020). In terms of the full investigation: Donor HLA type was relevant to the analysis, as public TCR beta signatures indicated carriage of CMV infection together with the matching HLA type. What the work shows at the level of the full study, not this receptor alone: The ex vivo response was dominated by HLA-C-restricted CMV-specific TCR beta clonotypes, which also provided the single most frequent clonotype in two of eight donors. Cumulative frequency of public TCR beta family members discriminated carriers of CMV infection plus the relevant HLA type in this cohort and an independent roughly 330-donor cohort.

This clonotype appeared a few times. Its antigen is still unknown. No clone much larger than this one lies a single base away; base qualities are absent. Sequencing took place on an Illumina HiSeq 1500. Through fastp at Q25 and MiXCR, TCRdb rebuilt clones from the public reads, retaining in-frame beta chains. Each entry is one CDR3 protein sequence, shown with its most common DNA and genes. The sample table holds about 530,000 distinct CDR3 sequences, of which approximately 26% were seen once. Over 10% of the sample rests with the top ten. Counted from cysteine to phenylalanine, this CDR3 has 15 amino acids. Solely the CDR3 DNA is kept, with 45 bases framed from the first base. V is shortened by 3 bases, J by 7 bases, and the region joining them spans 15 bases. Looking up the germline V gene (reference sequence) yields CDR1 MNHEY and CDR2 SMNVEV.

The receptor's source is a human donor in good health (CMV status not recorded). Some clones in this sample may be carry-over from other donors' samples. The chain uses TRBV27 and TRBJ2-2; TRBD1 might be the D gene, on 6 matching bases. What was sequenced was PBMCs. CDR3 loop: CASSFGQKIVGELFF. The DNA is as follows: TGTGCCAGCAGTTTCGGACAGAAAATCGTCGGGGAGCTGTTTTTT.